These 15 T cell receptor beta chains were sequenced from one sample in a study of cytomegalovirus exposure and HLA in healthy donors. In the PCR, 60 Vbeta and 13 Jbeta primers were used. Assay used: immunoSEQ multiplex PCR; TCRdb lists only in-frame clones, some missing. This sample has some 180,000 clones, with about 85% found just once. Input material: PBMCs. These receptor sequences come from a boy between 2 and 10 years old in good health and CMV-seronegative.

The count of this clone is one. V usage is TRBV2 and J usage is TRBJ1-1; TRBD1 matches 7 bases. The V gene end was trimmed by 2 bases and the J gene end by 8 bases; junction bases not matched to a gene: 11. This CDR3 contains 15 residues. Germline CDR1 reads SNHLY; CDR2 reads FYNNEI. The CDR3 reads CASSEIGRGELEAFF. In DNA, the CDR3 is TGTGCCAGCAGTGAAATTGGCAGGGGGGAGTTGGAAGCTTTCTTT.

V usage is TRBV7-9 and J usage is TRBJ2-1; 12 bases align to TRBD2. J gave up 7 bases and V 7 bases, and 8 bases lay outside the gene matches. Germline V gene data show CDR1 as SEHNR and CDR2 as FQNEAQ (reference sequence). The CDR3 loop spans 15 amino acids. The CDR3 here is CASTILAGGPNEQFF. The CDR3 nucleotides read TGTGCCAGCACCATTCTAGCGGGGGGGCCAAATGAGCAGTTCTTC.

The V gene is TRBV29-1, the J gene TRBJ2-5, with unresolved D. CDR3 length: 13 residues. V was trimmed by 2 bases and J by 3 bases, leaving 10 bases between them. Germline values: CDR1 SQVTM, CDR2 ANQGSEA. The CDR3 sequence is CSVEFPDKETQYF. The CDR3 DNA sequence: TGCAGCGTTGAATTCCCAGACAAAGAGACCCAGTACTTC.

The chain joins TRBV4-1 to TRBJ2-5, with TRBD1 matching 7 bases. The DNA matches TRBJ2-7 better at its end, which makes the J call doubtful. Germline V gene lookup returns CDR1 MGHRA and CDR2 YSYEKL. The CDR3 is 15 amino acids. For the CDR3, the DNA is TGCGCCAGCAGCCCGGGTGGGGACAGTAGCTACGAGCAGTACTTC. This translates into CASSPGGDSSYEQYF.

The chain recombines TRBV4-1 with TRBJ2-5; possible D gene TRBD1, 6 bases. The J call could be wrong; TRBJ2-7 is a better fit for the DNA end. The CDR3 has 14 amino acids. Looked up from germline, CDR1 is MGHRA and CDR2 is YSYEKL. The CDR3 is CASSQGGQDYEQYF. For the CDR3, the DNA is TGCGCCAGCAGCCAAGGGGGACAAGACTACGAGCAGTACTTC.

V usage is TRBV9 and J usage is TRBJ2-3; 8 bases match TRBD2. CDR1 SGDLS and CDR2 YYNGEE come from the germline V gene. The CDR3 is 17 amino acids. V shed 3 bases and J 2 bases; nucleotides not matched to a gene: 11. The DNA for the CDR3 is TGTGCCAGCAGCGGGCGCGGGACGGGAGGGTCCACAGATACGCAGTATTTT. It encodes CASSGRGTGGSTDTQYF.

The rearrangement links TRBV15 to TRBJ1-2, with TRBD1 matching 9 bases. The V gene's germline CDR1 is LNHNV and CDR2 YYDKDF (reference sequence). Trimming took 3 bases from V and 6 from J; bases not matched to a gene: 14. This CDR3 has 17 residues. CDR3 in DNA: TGTGCCACCAGCAGGCAACCTAACAGGGGGCTCAGGGATGGCTACACCTTC. Amino acids: CATSRQPNRGLRDGYTF.

The V call is TRBV6-1, the J call TRBJ1-1; D is undetermined. The germline gives CDR1 MNHNS, CDR2 SASEGT. V shed 6 bases and J shed 3 bases, with 11 bases lying between them. This CDR3 has 13 residues. CDR3: CASRDGLYTEAFF. CDR3 nucleotide sequence: TGTGCCAGCAGAGACGGGTTATACACTGAAGCTTTCTTT.

This chain uses TRBV6-4 with TRBJ1-6; a possible D gene is TRBD1 (6 bases). Germline V gene lookup returns CDR1 MRHNA and CDR2 SNTAGT. CDR3 length: 15 amino acids. Deletions cut 4 bases from V and 7 bases from J, with 14 bases between. This chain's CDR3 is CASSVDSTTNSPLHF. In DNA form, the CDR3 reads TGTGCCAGCAGTGTGGACAGCACTACCAATTCACCCCTCCACTTT.

This clone was found once. This chain links TRBV7-2 with TRBJ2-5; TRBD2 matches at 8 bases. With 3 bases clipped from V and 3 bases from J, the junction kept 3 bases outside the gene matches. This CDR3 spans 14 amino acids. Germline V gene sequence: CDR1 SGHTA, CDR2 FQGNSA. DNA of the CDR3: TGTGCCAGCAGCTTGGGACTAGTGGAAGAGACCCAGTACTTC. This sequence encodes CASSLGLVEETQYF.

V is TRBV27 and J is TRBJ1-2, with 9 bases fitting TRBD1. Looked up from germline, CDR1 is MNHEY and CDR2 is SMNVEV (reference sequence). After removal of 6 bases from V and 6 bases from J, the junction contained 5 bases not matched to a gene. The CDR3 runs to 13 residues. CDR3 sequence reads: CASSPGTGNGYTF. The CDR3 DNA is TGTGCCAGCAGCCCCGGGACAGGGAATGGCTACACCTTC.

The genes are TRBV19 and TRBJ1-1; 7 bases are a match to TRBD1. Germline V gene sequence: CDR1 LNHDA, CDR2 SQIVND (reference sequence). CDR3 size: 14 residues. The J segment lost 3 bases and the V segment lost 6 bases, leaving 7 bases of the junction unmatched. As DNA, the CDR3 is TGTGCCAGTAGAGGGGGCGCAAGGTACACTGAAGCTTTCTTT. This codes for CASRGGARYTEAFF.

CDR3 residues: CASSAGRQGRATEAFF. CDR3 coding DNA: TGTGCCAGCAGCGCCGGGCGACAGGGGAGAGCCACTGAAGCTTTCTTT. V and J are TRBV9 and TRBJ1-1; 8 bases agree with TRBD1. The germline gives CDR1 SGDLS, CDR2 YYNGEE. V was pared by 3 bases and J by 4 bases, with 11 bases of the junction left unmatched. CDR3 size: 16 residues.

This rearrangement joins TRBV27 to TRBJ2-5, with D maybe TRBD1 (6 bases). The J call may not be correct, given that the DNA end is closer to TRBJ2-7. The germline V gene has CDR1 MNHEY and CDR2 SMNVEV (reference sequence). The CDR3 has 15 residues. CDR3 sequence reads: CASSLKGHSSYEQYF. The CDR3 bases are TGTGCCAGCAGTTTAAAGGGACACTCCTCCTACGAGCAGTACTTC.

The chain carries TRBV30 and TRBJ2-2; 7 bases fit TRBD1. With 6 bases clipped from V and 5 bases from J, the junction kept 12 bases outside the gene matches. CDR1 and CDR2 (germline): GTSNPN, SVGIG (reference sequence). This CDR3 region has 15 residues. The CDR3 sequence is CACSPTGAVTGELFF. CDR3 coding DNA: TGTGCCTGCTCACCCACAGGGGCGGTGACCGGGGAGCTGTTTTTT.